This T cell receptor (beta chain) was recovered during a study of blood T cell repertoires in COVID-19. This CDR3 is 15 amino acids long. CDR1 and CDR2 from the germline V gene are MNHEY and SVGAGI. Trimming removed 0 bases from V and 3 bases from J, with 11 bases in between. Sequenced by immunoSEQ multiplex PCR; TCRdb stores in-frame clones only, minus some. The profile shows a few hundred thousand clones, 70% to 90% of them singletons. The sequence was collected from a man between 25 and 39 years old who had recovered from COVID-19. The rearrangement uses TRBV6-5 and TRBJ1-1; D is possibly TRBD1 (5 bases). Sequencing used PBMCs or T cells enriched from blood (not recorded which). This CDR3 is CASSYSTGGDTEAFF. CDR3 nucleotides: TGTGCCAGCAGTTACTCGACGGGAGGGGACACTGAAGCTTTCTTT.